This TCR beta chain was documented in a study of cytomegalovirus exposure and HLA in healthy donors. 60 Vbeta and 13 Jbeta primers were used in PCR. This table comes from immunoSEQ multiplex PCR, and its TCRdb copy is limited to in-frame clones, with some not included. The table includes under 150,000 clones, 82% detected once. The count of this clone is one. Antigen: not known. From germline, CDR1 is SGHRS and CDR2 YFSETQ. The V gene end was trimmed by 5 bases and the J gene end by 9 bases; junction bases not matched to a gene: 10. The CDR3 runs 14 residues. Study-level results: Reports described diagnosis of cytomegalovirus status by the classifier as highly specific and sensitive.

The V gene is TRBV5-1, the J gene TRBJ2-1, with 8 bases fitting TRBD1. This clonotype originated in a boy aged 2 to 9 in good health and CMV-seronegative. The specimen sequenced was PBMCs. This chain's CDR3 is CASRFRTGLVEQFF. The CDR3 DNA reads TGCGCCAGCAGATTCAGGACAGGGTTGGTTGAGCAGTTCTTC.